Here is one T cell receptor beta chain with its context. The antigen is unknown. A multiplex PCR was run with 60 Vbeta primers and 13 Jbeta primers. Repertoires were generated with immunoSEQ multiplex PCR, while TCRdb's copy carries only in-frame clones and drops some. The sample yields about 180,000 clones, approximately 80% seen once. The record originates from a study of cytomegalovirus exposure and HLA in healthy donors. Study-wide results and limits: Later on, an analysis showed TCR association rates differing by HLA locus, with DRB1 the most and HLA-C the fewest. With later analysis, a missense DCLRE1C variant became linked to TCR beta V- and J-gene trimming.

The receptor was derived from a girl aged 10 to 17 in good health and CMV-seropositive. Source material: PBMCs.

The CDR3 sequence: CASALRREILNEQFF. The CDR3 nucleotides are TGTGCCAGCGCATTGCGGCGGGAGATTTTAAATGAGCAGTTCTTC. The chain employs TRBV6-5 and TRBJ2-1, with 7 bases identical to TRBD2. The CDR3 has 15 residues. V lost 8 bases and J lost 7; bases outside the gene matches: 14. The V gene's germline CDR1 is MNHEY and CDR2 SVGAGI.